Following are 32 T cell receptor beta chains from one sample sequenced in a study of CD8+CD57+ T cells in acquired aplastic anemia. TCR beta VDJ combinations and CDR3 sequences were profiled from genomic DNA. TCRdb used MiXCR to reprocess the reads, holding one entry per CDR3 protein. Found here are a few hundred thousand distinct CDR3 sequences, around 30% of them singletons; the top ten hold 0.82%. Patients chosen for sequencing had CD8+CD57+ cells that had expanded, as shown by flow cytometry. The sample taken for sequencing was sorted CD4+, CD8+, or CD8+CD57+ T cells (not recorded which) from PBMCs. The source of these receptors is a human donor with aplastic anemia.

A word on this clonotype: A junction boundary mismatches the germline segment, possibly from a read error. The genes are TRBV10-2 and TRBJ1-5, with D unresolved. The germline CDR1 and CDR2 sequences are WSHSY and SAAADI. CDR3 length: 15 residues. The CDR3 region is CASSQMPIGNQPQHF. The CDR3 DNA reads TGTGCCAGCAGTCAGATGCCTATAGGCAATCAGCCCCAGCATTTT.

This clonotype was seen at least ten times. The V gene is TRBV20-1, the J gene TRBJ2-3; TRBD1 matches 8 bases. With 5 bases clipped from V and 4 bases from J, the junction kept 11 bases outside the gene matches. The CDR3 is 15 residues long. CDR1 is DFQATT and CDR2 is SNEGSKA in the germline V gene (reference sequence). CDR3 in amino acids: CSAGNRGTSADTQYF. In DNA, the CDR3 is TGCAGTGCTGGTAACAGGGGGACGAGCGCAGATACGCAGTATTTT.

This clonotype was recorded a few times. The genes are TRBV19 and TRBJ2-1, with D hard to call. This CDR3 contains 16 residues. V was shortened by 3 bases and J by 1 base, with 13 bases between the two germline ends. Germline lookup yields CDR1 LNHDA and CDR2 SQIVND (reference sequence). The CDR3 bases are TGTGCCAGTAGTATGGTTCGACCATCTTCCTACAATGAGCAGTTCTTC. Its translation: CASSMVRPSSYNEQFF.

This clonotype was found many times. CDR3 sequence reads: CASSRQAFNEKLFF. The CDR3 nucleotides are TGTGCCAGTAGCAGACAGGCTTTCAACGAAAAACTGTTTTTT. The rearrangement uses TRBV19 and TRBJ1-4; weak D call: TRBD1 (6 bases). CDR1 is LNHDA and CDR2 is SQIVND in the germline V gene (reference sequence). V was pared by 6 bases and J by 8 bases, with 16 bases between. CDR3 size: 14 residues.

This clonotype was found a few times. The rearrangement joins TRBV6-5 to TRBJ2-7; D unresolved. The germline gives CDR1 MNHEY, CDR2 SVGAGI. The CDR3 totals 13 residues. The V gene lost 2 bases and the J gene lost 3 bases, with 8 bases spanning the gap. In DNA, the CDR3 is TGTGCCAGCAGTTACGGCTCATTCTACGAGCAGTACTTC. As protein: CASSYGSFYEQYF.

The sample holds a few counts of this clonotype. This sequence may be a read error, since a much larger clone differs from it by one base. V gene TRBV29-1 combines with J gene TRBJ1-1; no clear D. In germline, CDR1 is SQVTM, CDR2 ANQGSEA. The CDR3 length is 13 residues. The CDR3 nucleotides are TGCAGCGTTGCTCTTGGCAAGAACACTGGAGCTTTCTTT. It translates to CSVALGKNTGAFF. Together with reference TRBV29-1 and TRBJ1-1, the CDR3 gives the full variable domain: SAVISQKPSRDICQRGTSLTIQCQVDSQVTMMFWYRQQPGQSLTLIATANQGSEATYESGFVIDKFPISRPNLTFSTLTVSNMSPEDSSIYLCSVALGKNTGAFFGQGTRLTVV.

This clonotype showed up just a few times. This chain links TRBV9 with TRBJ2-5; 11 nucleotides match TRBD2. Germline V gives CDR1 SGDLS, CDR2 YYNGEE. The CDR3 has 16 residues. V trimming: 4 bases; J trimming: 0 bases; junction bases outside the gene matches: 5. CDR3 nucleotides: TGTGCCAGCAGCCCGACTAGCGGGACTAACCAAGAGACCCAGTACTTC. Translation: CASSPTSGTNQETQYF. The full variable domain, in which reference TRBV9 and TRBJ2-5 provide the parts outside the CDR3, is DSGVTQTPKHLITATGQRVTLRCSPRSGDLSVYWYQQSLDQGLQFLIQYYNGEERAKGNILERFSAQQFPDLHSELNLSSLELGDSALYFCASSPTSGTNQETQYFGPGTRLLVL.

This clonotype was seen only a few times. The rearrangement links TRBV19 to TRBJ2-1, with 16 bases fitting TRBD2. The CDR3 has 16 amino acids. Germline-derived CDR1 and CDR2 are LNHDA and SQIVND (reference sequence). Trimming took 6 bases from V and 5 from J; bases not matched to a gene: 4. Here the CDR3 reads CASRGGLAGGDNEQFF. CDR3 nucleotide sequence: TGTGCCAGTAGGGGGGGACTAGCGGGAGGGGACAATGAGCAGTTCTTC.

In this sample, this clonotype turned up many times. The V and J genes are TRBV15 and TRBJ1-5, with D possibly being TRBD1 (5 bases). This CDR3 is built from 14 residues. Trimming took 6 bases from V and 6 from J, leaving 15 bases between them. Germline CDR1 is LNHNV and CDR2 is YYDKDF (reference sequence). CDR3 in DNA: TGTGCCACCAGTTCTCAGGGTTCGGGTCAGCCCCAGCATTTT. Translating gives CATSSQGSGQPQHF.

As for this clonotype: A much larger clone lies one base from this, so it may be a read error. The rearrangement joins TRBV5-1 to TRBJ1-3, with 8 bases matching TRBD1. The CDR3 is made up of 13 amino acids. CDR1 and CDR2 (germline): SGHRS, YFSETQ. The DNA for the CDR3 is TGCGCCAGCAGCACAGGGGGTGGAAACGCCATATATTTT. Amino acid sequence: CASSTGGGNAIYF. Together with reference TRBV5-1 and TRBJ1-3, the CDR3 gives the full variable domain: KAGVTQTPRYLIKTRGQQVTLSCSPISGHRSVSWYQQTPGQGLQFLFEYFSETQRNKGNFPGRFSGRQFSNSRSEMNVSTLELGDSALYLCASSTGGGNAIYFGEGSWLTVV.

This chain links TRBV11-1 with TRBJ2-2; 9 positions match TRBD1. With V trimmed by 5 bases and J by 5 bases, 9 bases remained unmatched. Germline V CDR1 and CDR2: SGHAT, FQDESV (reference sequence). This CDR3 comprises 16 residues. The CDR3 here is CASSTSGTGRTGELFF. The CDR3 nucleotides are TGTGCCAGCAGCACTAGTGGGACAGGGCGGACCGGGGAGCTGTTTTTT.

This clonotype was seen ten or more times. The chain combines TRBV2 with TRBJ1-5, with TRBD1 matching over 9 bases. CDR1 is SNHLY, CDR2 FYNNEI, per germline. V was clipped by 6 bases and J by 11 bases; unmatched bases: 8. The CDR3 consists of 13 residues. CDR3 nucleotides: TGTGCCAGCAGGGACAGGGGACAAGGGTCCCAGCATTTT. Translated: CASRDRGQGSQHF.

This clonotype was seen many times. The chain combines TRBV19 with TRBJ1-6; D ambiguous. Germline V gene data show CDR1 as LNHDA and CDR2 as SQIVND (reference sequence). This CDR3 is built from 15 residues. V lost 7 bases and J 7 bases, leaving 17 bases between the germline ends. The CDR3 reads CASTNYKTENSPLHF. As DNA, the CDR3 is TGTGCCAGTACCAACTATAAGACGGAGAATTCACCCCTCCACTTT.

The CDR3 nucleotides read TGTGCCAGCAGCCAAGAAGCGGGCAGGGGAAGTACTGAAGCTTTCTTT. Translation: CASSQEAGRGSTEAFF. The rearrangement links TRBV14 to TRBJ1-1; TRBD1 is a possible D gene (6 bases). V was pared by 0 bases and J by 5 bases, with 16 bases between. This CDR3 spans 16 amino acids. Per the germline V gene, CDR1 is SGHDN and CDR2 is FVKESK.

Note on this clonotype: A much larger clone lies a single base off, so this may be a read error. The rearrangement uses TRBV7-8 and TRBJ1-2; no clear D. The CDR3 runs 17 residues. The ends were cut back, 1 base at V and 1 base at J, with 16 bases in the middle. Germline V gene lookup returns CDR1 SGHVS and CDR2 FQNEAQ. For the CDR3, the DNA is TGTGCCAGCAGCTTAGTCATTGCTCTGGGGAGTAACTATGGCTACACCTTC. Protein product: CASSLVIALGSNYGYTF. Together with reference TRBV7-8 and TRBJ1-2, the CDR3 gives the full variable domain: GAGVSQSPRYKVAKRGQDVALRCDPISGHVSLFWYQQALGQGPEFLTYFQNEAQLDKSGLPSDRFFAERPEGSVSTLKIQRTQQEDSAVYLCASSLVIALGSNYGYTFGSGTRLTVV.

In the case of this clonotype: A much larger clone differs from this one at a single base, so this may be a read error. V is TRBV7-8 and J is TRBJ1-1; tentative D call: TRBD1 (5 bases). CDR1 is SGHVS, CDR2 FQNEAQ, per germline. CDR3 length: 12 residues. CDR3 bases: TGTGCCAGCGGCTTATGGCAGGGTGAAGCTTTCTTT. Translated: CASGLWQGEAFF.

In this sample, this clonotype turned up many times. This rearrangement joins TRBV15 to TRBJ1-1; D call uncertain. V was clipped by 6 bases and J by 5 bases, with 16 bases between them. The germline V gene has CDR1 LNHNV and CDR2 YYDKDF (reference sequence). CDR3 length: 14 amino acids. The CDR3 loop is CATSLEISFTEAFF. In nucleotides, the CDR3 is TGTGCCACCAGTCTCGAAATATCTTTTACTGAAGCTTTCTTT.

This clonotype has ten or more counts. The chain employs TRBV29-1 and TRBJ2-1, with D perhaps TRBD1 (6 bases). V gave up 3 bases and J gave up 1 base, with 10 bases separating them. Per germline, CDR1 SQVTM and CDR2 ANQGSEA. The CDR3 contains 14 residues. Here the CDR3 reads CSVDTGSSYNEQFF. In DNA, the CDR3 is TGCAGCGTTGACACAGGGTCTTCCTACAATGAGCAGTTCTTC.

This sequence joins TRBV24-1 and TRBJ1-2, with 7 bases aligning to TRBD1. V shed 5 bases, J shed 5 bases, and the junction held 7 bases outside the gene matches. Germline V gene lookup returns CDR1 KGHDR and CDR2 SFDVKD. The CDR3 spans 14 residues. The CDR3 DNA reads as TGTGCCACCAGTGTCCGGGACAGAACATATGGCTACACCTTC. It specifies CATSVRDRTYGYTF.

There are a few counts of this clonotype. The chain carries TRBV2 and TRBJ2-7; D gene unclear. Looked up from germline, CDR1 is SNHLY and CDR2 is FYNNEI. The V end lost 6 bases, the J end lost 3 bases, and 18 bases lay between the germline ends. The length of the CDR3 is 15 residues. CDR3 sequence (DNA): TGTGCCAGCAGAAACCGAGATCCGTTTAACTACGAGCAGTACTTC. Translated, it gives CASRNRDPFNYEQYF.

The table lists this clonotype with many counts. The rearrangement uses TRBV29-1 and TRBJ2-1; D might be TRBD1 (6 bases). Looked up from germline, CDR1 is SQVTM and CDR2 is ANQGSEA. V was cut by 6 bases and J by 5 bases, with 17 bases left in between. This CDR3 region has 14 residues. The chain's CDR3 is CSVERQDLNNEQFF. In DNA form, the CDR3 reads TGCAGCGTGGAGAGACAGGATCTTAACAATGAGCAGTTCTTC.

This chain uses TRBV10-3 with TRBJ1-1; 12 bases are shared with TRBD1. This CDR3 is built from 14 residues. The junction had 7 bases not matched to a gene; V was cut back by 10 bases and J by 4 bases. The V gene's germline CDR1 is ENHRY and CDR2 SYGVKD. The CDR3 DNA follows: TGTGCCAGCAGACCGGGACAGGGGGCCACTGAAGCTTTCTTT. This encodes CASRPGQGATEAFF.

This clonotype was observed at least ten times. The J gene is TRBJ2-3, the V gene TRBV20-1; 12 bases map to TRBD2. CDR3 length equals 15 residues. The trim removed 4 bases at V and 1 base at J, leaving 3 bases unmatched. CDR1 is DFQATT and CDR2 is SNEGSKA in the germline V gene (reference sequence). Written as DNA, the CDR3 is TGCAGTGCTACACGGACTAGCGGGGGCACAGATACGCAGTATTTT. Translation: CSATRTSGGTDTQYF.

In its sample, this clonotype was seen many times. This chain joins TRBV9 and TRBJ1-2; D perhaps matches TRBD1 (5 bases). This CDR3 region has 14 residues. The germline V gene encodes CDR1 SGDLS and CDR2 YYNGEE. V was trimmed by 4 bases and J by 4 bases, leaving 14 bases between them. The CDR3 loop reads CASSSDDSFYGYTF. DNA of the CDR3: TGTGCCAGCAGCTCAGACGACAGCTTCTATGGCTACACCTTC.

This clonotype was observed a single time. The V gene is TRBV24-1, the J gene TRBJ1-2; TRBD1 agrees at 8 bases. Germline V gives CDR1 KGHDR, CDR2 SFDVKD. This CDR3 is built from 14 residues. J lost 11 bases, V lost 5 bases, and 12 bases had no gene match. The CDR3 bases are TGTGCCACCAGTGCCGTGACAGGGGCCGGGGGTTACACCTTC. Its protein is CATSAVTGAGGYTF.

This clonotype showed up just a few times. The chain couples TRBV6-5 to TRBJ1-2, with D possibly matching TRBD1 (5 bases). Deletions cut 2 bases from V and 7 bases from J, with 17 bases between. CDR1 MNHEY and CDR2 SVGAGI come from the germline V gene. This CDR3 region has 15 residues. CDR3 protein: CASSYTGAQGGGYTF. The CDR3 bases are TGTGCCAGCAGTTACACTGGAGCCCAGGGTGGTGGCTACACCTTC.

The table lists this clonotype with a few counts. This sequence may be a read error, since a much larger clone differs from it by one base. V gene TRBV19 combines with J gene TRBJ1-5, with D maybe TRBD1 (6 bases). The CDR3 extends over 15 amino acids. V shed 5 bases and J shed 2 bases, with 13 bases lying between them. Germline V gene data show CDR1 as LNHDA and CDR2 as SQIVND (reference sequence). DNA of the CDR3: TGTGCCAGTAGTGTTGGGGGGCCTGGCAATCAGCCCCAGCATTTT. The encoded protein is CASSVGGPGNQPQHF.

This clonotype has at least ten counts. The chain couples TRBV29-1 to TRBJ1-1, with unresolved D. The germline V and J ends were trimmed by 6 bases and 6 bases, with 5 bases remaining between them. The germline gives CDR1 SQVTM, CDR2 ANQGSEA. This CDR3 spans 9 amino acids. Here the CDR3 reads CSVLPEAFF. The CDR3 DNA is TGCAGCGTCCTTCCTGAAGCTTTCTTT.

This clonotype appeared a few times. V usage is TRBV6-5 and J usage is TRBJ1-1, with D unclear. This CDR3 contains 14 residues. The germline gives CDR1 MNHEY, CDR2 SVGAGI. V was clipped by 0 bases and J by 2 bases, with 7 bases between them. The DNA for the CDR3 is TGTGCCAGCAGTTACTCATCGTTTAACACTGAAGCTTTCTTT. Translation: CASSYSSFNTEAFF.

This clonotype was seen many times. This chain joins TRBV19 and TRBJ1-2; a weak D match, TRBD1 (6 bases). Germline V CDR1 and CDR2: LNHDA, SQIVND (reference sequence). Trimming left V 2 bases short and J 4 bases short, with 11 bases between. The CDR3 is 14 residues long. The CDR3 loop is CASSIKGQSYGYTF. CDR3 in DNA: TGTGCCAGTAGTATAAAAGGACAGAGCTATGGCTACACCTTC.

The chain combines TRBV29-1 with TRBJ2-7; unclear D gene. Looked up from germline, CDR1 is SQVTM and CDR2 is ANQGSEA. The CDR3 extends over 12 amino acids. V dropped 6 bases and J dropped 0 bases, with 9 bases sitting between them. The CDR3, as DNA: TGCAGCGTCGAGACAAGCTCCTACGAGCAGTACTTC. Translation: CSVETSSYEQYF.

To note about this clonotype: Possible read error: a much larger clone is one base away. The missing conserved phenylalanine or tryptophan at the end of this CDR3 makes a read error likely. The chain recombines TRBV9 with TRBJ2-7; TRBD2 aligns across 10 bases. With V trimmed by 0 bases and J by 3 bases, 3 bases remained unmatched. The CDR3 has 15 residues. The V gene's germline CDR1 is SGDLS and CDR2 YYNGEE. CDR3 sequence (DNA): TGTGCCAGCAGCGTAGCGCCTAGCGGGGGCTACGAGCAGTACTCC. It translates to CASSVAPSGGYEQYS.